A single T cell receptor beta chain is shown here with its context. The data derive from a study of cytomegalovirus exposure and HLA in healthy donors. A multiplex PCR was run with 60 Vbeta primers and 13 Jbeta primers. Only in-frame clones appear in the TCRdb table, and some are missing; sequencing was by immunoSEQ multiplex PCR. The sample lists 85,000 to 100,000 clones, about two thirds occurring once. Nominal health characterized the donors when sampled, though unrecorded immune exposures were likely. The CDR3 contains 13 residues. Deletions cut 10 bases from V and 3 bases from J, with 15 bases between. From germline, CDR1 is ENHRY and CDR2 SYGVKD.

This chain joins TRBV10-3 and TRBJ1-2; D might be TRBD1 (6 bases). The specimen was PBMCs. The sequence derives from a human donor in good health. The CDR3 nucleotides read TGTGCCACAACCTCGGACAGCTACTATGGCTACACCTTC. Protein sequence: CATTSDSYYGYTF.